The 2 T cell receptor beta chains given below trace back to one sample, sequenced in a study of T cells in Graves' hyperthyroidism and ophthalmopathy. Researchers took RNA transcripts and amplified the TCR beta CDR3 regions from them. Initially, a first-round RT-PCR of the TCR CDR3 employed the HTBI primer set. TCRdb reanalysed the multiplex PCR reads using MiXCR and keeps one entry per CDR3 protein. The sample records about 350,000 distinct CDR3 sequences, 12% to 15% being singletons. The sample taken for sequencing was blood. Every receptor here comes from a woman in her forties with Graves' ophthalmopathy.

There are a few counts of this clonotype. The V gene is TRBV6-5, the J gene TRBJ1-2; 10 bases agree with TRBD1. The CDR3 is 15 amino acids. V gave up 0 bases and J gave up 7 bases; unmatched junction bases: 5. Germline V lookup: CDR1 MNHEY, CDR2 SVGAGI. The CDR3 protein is CASSYSTGGLAGYTF. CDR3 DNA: TGTGCCAGCAGTTACTCGACAGGGGGCTTGGCTGGCTACACCTTC.

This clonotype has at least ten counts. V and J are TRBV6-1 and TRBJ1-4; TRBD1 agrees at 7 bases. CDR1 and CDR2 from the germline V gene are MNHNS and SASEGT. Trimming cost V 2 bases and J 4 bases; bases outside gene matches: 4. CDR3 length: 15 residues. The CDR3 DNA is TGTGCCAGCAGTGAACCGGGACAGATTAATGAAAAACTGTTTTTT. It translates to CASSEPGQINEKLFF.